There are a few counts of the clone carrying this TCR beta chain. What it binds is unknown. The Oncomine TCR Beta short-read assay sequenced DNA from cultured CD4+ T cells. Genomic DNA was isolated from CD4+ T cells that had been cultured. TCRdb ran MiXCR on the PCR reads and lists one entry per CDR3 protein. Found here are tens of thousands of distinct CDR3 sequences, about three fifths of them singletons; the top ten hold about 8.3%. This specimen belongs to a study of vaccination and CD4 T cells after COVID-19. Study-level background: Investigators drew the post-COVID samples a median 101 days after diagnosis, with a range of 35 to 161. Overlapping peptides covering the spike proteins of SARS-CoV-2, HCoV-NL63, HCoV-OC43 and HCoV-229E were added to stimulate cells. Notes on the study in general: The rise in median SARS-CoV-2-reactive clonotypes, from roughly 21 to 40, was not significant.

CDR3 size: 13 residues. V was cut by 0 bases and J by 3 bases, with 8 bases left in between. Germline CDR1 reads DFQATT; CDR2 reads SNEGSKA (reference sequence). The treatment here: roughly 10-day PBMC culture with coronavirus spike peptide pools or control peptides (ViraFEST assay). The clonotype originates from a human donor who had recovered from COVID-19. The sequencing sample was made of CD4+ T cells from blood, cultured in vitro. This chain joins TRBV20-1 and TRBJ1-2; D might be TRBD1 (6 bases). The CDR3 region is CSAREGGDYGYTF. The CDR3 DNA is TGCAGTGCTAGAGAAGGGGGGGACTATGGCTACACCTTC.